This is a list of T cell receptor beta chains from one sample in a study of cytomegalovirus exposure and HLA in healthy donors. This table comes from immunoSEQ multiplex PCR, and its TCRdb copy is limited to in-frame clones, with some not included. The table for this sample gives some 75,000 clones. The sample taken for sequencing was PBMCs. All receptors come from a middle-aged man in good health and CMV-seronegative. Each CDR3 is given with its conserved first and last residue. Each record gives: V gene, D gene, J gene, CDR3 protein, CDR3 DNA. D genes are given only for firm matches.

V: TRBV19; D: .; J: TRBJ1-5; CDR3: CASSMGGAWSQPQHF; DNA: TGTGCCAGTAGTATGGGGGGGGCATGGAGTCAGCCCCAGCATTTT
V: TRBV4-2; D: TRBD2; J: TRBJ2-2; CDR3: CASSQDLAGGVNTGELFF; DNA: TGTGCCAGCAGCCAAGATCTAGCGGGGGGGGTGAACACCGGGGAGCTGTTTTTT
V: TRBV14; D: TRBD1; J: TRBJ2-2; CDR3: CASSIRQGTNTGELFF; DNA: TGTGCCAGCAGCATACGACAGGGTACGAACACCGGGGAGCTGTTTTTT
V: TRBV10-3; D: TRBD2; J: TRBJ2-2; CDR3: CAISEAGGVTTNTGELFF; DNA: TGTGCCATCAGTGAGGCTGGGGGGGTCACTACGAACACCGGGGAGCTGTTTTTT
V: TRBV30; D: .; J: TRBJ1-3; CDR3: CAWSAGVSGNTIYF; DNA: TGTGCCTGGAGCGCAGGGGTATCTGGAAACACCATATATTTT
V: TRBV5-8; D: TRBD2; J: TRBJ2-1; CDR3: CASSLGTSGTYNEQFF; DNA: TGTGCCAGCAGCTTAGGGACTAGCGGGACCTACAATGAGCAGTTCTTC
V: TRBV1; D: .; J: TRBJ2-5; CDR3: CTSSHPPRETQYF; DNA: TGCACCAGCAGCCATCCCCCCCGAGAGACCCAGTACTTC
V: TRBV2; D: TRBD1; J: TRBJ1-4; CDR3: CASSLRQGANEKLFF; DNA: TGTGCCAGCAGCCTAAGACAGGGGGCTAATGAAAAACTGTTTTTT
V: TRBV18; D: .; J: TRBJ2-2; CDR3: CASSPQNLRRDTGELFF; DNA: TGTGCCAGCTCACCACAGAATTTGCGGAGAGACACCGGGGAGCTGTTTTTT
V: TRBV4-1; D: TRBD2; J: TRBJ2-3; CDR3: CASSQTSGTSGGGPQYF; DNA: TGCGCCAGCAGCCAGACCTCCGGGACTAGCGGGGGGGGTCCGCAGTATTTT
V: TRBV27; D: .; J: TRBJ1-5; CDR3: CASSLSWQGNQPQHF; DNA: TGTGCCAGCAGTTTATCTTGGCAGGGGAATCAGCCCCAGCATTTT
V: TRBV18; D: .; J: TRBJ2-2; CDR3: CASSPLERTGELFF; DNA: TGTGCCAGCTCACCTCTCGAACGGACCGGGGAGCTGTTTTTT
V: TRBV11-2; D: TRBD1; J: TRBJ1-4; CDR3: CASSLQGAGEKLFF; DNA: TGTGCCAGCAGCTTACAGGGGGCGGGTGAAAAACTGTTTTTT
V: TRBV9; D: TRBD1; J: TRBJ2-3; CDR3: CASSSTNRGGRTDTQYF; DNA: TGTGCCAGCAGCTCCACGAATAGAGGGGGCCGCACAGATACGCAGTATTTT
V: TRBV29-1; D: .; J: TRBJ2-4; CDR3: CSVAAKNIQYF; DNA: TGCAGCGTTGCGGCCAAAAACATTCAGTACTTC
V: TRBV30; D: .; J: TRBJ1-1; CDR3: CAWSVQDTMGTEAFF; DNA: TGTGCCTGGAGTGTACAGGACACGATGGGGACTGAAGCTTTCTTT
V: TRBV18; D: .; J: TRBJ1-1; CDR3: CASSRGILSLNTEAFF; DNA: TGTGCCAGCTCCCGGGGGATCTTAAGCCTTAACACTGAAGCTTTCTTT
V: TRBV5-4; D: TRBD1; J: TRBJ2-7; CDR3: CASSSNRGYEQYF; DNA: TGTGCCAGCAGCTCGAACAGGGGGTACGAGCAGTACTTC
V: TRBV7-2; D: .; J: TRBJ2-3; CDR3: CASSLPSTDTQYF; DNA: TGTGCCAGCAGCTTACCAAGCACAGATACGCAGTATTTT
V: TRBV7-6; D: .; J: TRBJ2-3; CDR3: CASSLFSSTDTQYF; DNA: TGTGCCAGCAGCTTATTCTCTAGCACAGATACGCAGTATTTT